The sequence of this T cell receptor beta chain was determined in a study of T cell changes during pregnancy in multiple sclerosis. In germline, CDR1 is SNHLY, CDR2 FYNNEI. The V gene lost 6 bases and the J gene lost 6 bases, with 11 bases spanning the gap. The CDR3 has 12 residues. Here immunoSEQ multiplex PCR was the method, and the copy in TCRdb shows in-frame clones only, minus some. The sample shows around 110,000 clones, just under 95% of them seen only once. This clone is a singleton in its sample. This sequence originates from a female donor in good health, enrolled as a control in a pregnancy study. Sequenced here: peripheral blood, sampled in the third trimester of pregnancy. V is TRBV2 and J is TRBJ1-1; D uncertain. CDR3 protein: CASRAVFPEAFF. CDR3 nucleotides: TGTGCCAGCAGGGCCGTTTTCCCTGAAGCTTTCTTT.